The clone carrying this T cell receptor beta chain was observed a few times. The data belong to a study of blood T cells in healthy people across ages. PCR was performed a second time for about 6 to 12 cycles using a sample-barcoded 5' primer and a J-beta primer mix. Each CDR3 protein is one row after TCRdb ran MiXCR on the 5' RACE reads. Of roughly 1,000,000 distinct CDR3 sequences in the sample, 20% to 25% were seen once. The CDR3 length is 13 residues. CDR1 and CDR2 from the germline V gene are SQVTM and ANQGSEA. This same sample was also taken into another study, of T cells of mothers and their children.

V gene TRBV29-1 combines with J gene TRBJ2-1, with D possibly TRBD1 on 5 matching bases. Near its end, the DNA agrees better with TRBJ2-7, so the J call may be wrong. Sequenced sample: blood. This clonotype was obtained from a girl aged 2-9 years in good health. The DNA for the CDR3 is TGCAGCGTTGAACTCAGGGAATCATACGAGCAGTACTTC. Amino acid sequence: CSVELRESYEQYF.